This T cell receptor beta chain was captured in a study of OX40 agonist ivuxolimab in advanced cancers. Study details: Ivuxolimab, which is an agonistic anti-OX40 (CD134) antibody, was administered to the patients. Partial responses were seen in three patients, one with hepatocellular carcinoma and two with cutaneous melanoma. Patients received ivuxolimab, an intravenous treatment, every 2 weeks at 0.01 to 10 mg/kg.

Sequencing used immunoSEQ multiplex PCR; TCRdb keeps in-frame clones, though not all of them. The data hold fewer than 140,000 clones, with over 75% observed a single time. About this clone itself: Its antigen is unknown.

The CDR3 contains 15 residues. Germline CDR1 SQVTM, CDR2 ANQGSEA. V gave up 6 bases and J gave up 0 bases; unmatched junction bases: 5. General study results and limits: CD4+ and CD8+ T cells in blood underwent clonal expansion by week 6 at 0.1 to 3.0 mg/kg.

The receptor was derived from an adult with an advanced solid tumor such as melanoma, head and neck, liver or kidney cancer. This sample comprised CD4+ or CD8+ T cells sorted from blood, obtained in a trial of the OX40 agonist ivuxolimab. This sequence joins TRBV29-1 and TRBJ2-6; TRBD1 aligns across 7 bases. The CDR3 nucleotides are TGCAGCGTCCAAACAGGGGCCTCTGGGGCCAACGTCCTGACTTTC. Amino acid sequence: CSVQTGASGANVLTF.